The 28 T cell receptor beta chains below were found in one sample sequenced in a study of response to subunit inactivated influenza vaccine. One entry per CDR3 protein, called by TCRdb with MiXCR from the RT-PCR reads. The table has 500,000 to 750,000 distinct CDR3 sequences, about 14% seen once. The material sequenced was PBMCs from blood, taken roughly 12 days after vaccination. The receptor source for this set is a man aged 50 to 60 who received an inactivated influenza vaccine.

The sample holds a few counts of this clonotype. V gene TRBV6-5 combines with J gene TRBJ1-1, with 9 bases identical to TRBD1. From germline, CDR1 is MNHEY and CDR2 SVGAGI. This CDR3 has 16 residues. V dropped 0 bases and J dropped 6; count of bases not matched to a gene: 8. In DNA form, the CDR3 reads TGTGCCAGCAGTTACTCGATTGGACAGGGGAGGGCTGAAGCTTTCTTT. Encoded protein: CASSYSIGQGRAEAFF.

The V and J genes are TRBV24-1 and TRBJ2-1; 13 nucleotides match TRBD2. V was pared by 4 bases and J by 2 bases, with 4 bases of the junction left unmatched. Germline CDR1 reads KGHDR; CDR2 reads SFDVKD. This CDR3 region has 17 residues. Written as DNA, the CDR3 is TGTGCCACCAGTGACCTCGGGACTAGCGGGGCCTACAATGAGCAGTTCTTC. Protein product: CATSDLGTSGAYNEQFF.

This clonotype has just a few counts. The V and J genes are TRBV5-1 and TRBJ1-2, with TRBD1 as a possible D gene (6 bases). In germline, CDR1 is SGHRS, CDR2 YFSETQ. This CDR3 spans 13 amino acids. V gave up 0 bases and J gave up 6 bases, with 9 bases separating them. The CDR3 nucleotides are TGCGCCAGCAGCTTGGCCACAGGGAATGGCTACACCTTC. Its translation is CASSLATGNGYTF.

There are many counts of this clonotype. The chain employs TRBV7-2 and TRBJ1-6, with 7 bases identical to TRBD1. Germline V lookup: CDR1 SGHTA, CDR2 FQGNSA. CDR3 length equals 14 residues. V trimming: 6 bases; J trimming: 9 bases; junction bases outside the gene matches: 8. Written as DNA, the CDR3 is TGTGCCAGCAGGGGACAGTCGACGGTTTCACCCCTCCACTTT. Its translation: CASRGQSTVSPLHF.

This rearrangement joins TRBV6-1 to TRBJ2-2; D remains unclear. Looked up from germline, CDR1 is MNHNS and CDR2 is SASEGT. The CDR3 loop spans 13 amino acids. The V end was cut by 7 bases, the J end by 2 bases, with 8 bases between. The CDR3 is CASTGRNTGELFF. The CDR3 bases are TGTGCCAGCACGGGCAGAAACACCGGGGAGCTGTTTTTT.

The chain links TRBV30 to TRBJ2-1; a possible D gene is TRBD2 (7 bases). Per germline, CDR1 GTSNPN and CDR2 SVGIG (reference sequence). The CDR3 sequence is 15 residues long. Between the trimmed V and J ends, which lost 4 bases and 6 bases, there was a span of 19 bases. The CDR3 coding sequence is TGTGCCTGGACTACCCAAAGGGGGGGGCCCAATGAGCAGTTCTTC. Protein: CAWTTQRGGPNEQFF.

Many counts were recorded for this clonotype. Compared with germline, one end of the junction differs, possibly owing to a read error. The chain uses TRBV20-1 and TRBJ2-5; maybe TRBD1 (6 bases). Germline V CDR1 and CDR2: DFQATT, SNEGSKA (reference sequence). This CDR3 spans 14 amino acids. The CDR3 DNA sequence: TGCAGTGCTAGTAGTCAGGGGAATCAAGGGACCCAGTACTTC. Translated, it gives CSASSQGNQGTQYF.

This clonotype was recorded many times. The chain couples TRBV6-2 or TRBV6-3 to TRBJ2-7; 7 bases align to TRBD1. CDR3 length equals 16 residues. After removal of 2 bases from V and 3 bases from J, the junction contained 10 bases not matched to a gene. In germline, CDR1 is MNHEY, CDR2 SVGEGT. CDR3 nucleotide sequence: TGTGCCAGCAGTTACCTACAGGGGCGTACCTTCTACGAGCAGTACTTC. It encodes CASSYLQGRTFYEQYF.

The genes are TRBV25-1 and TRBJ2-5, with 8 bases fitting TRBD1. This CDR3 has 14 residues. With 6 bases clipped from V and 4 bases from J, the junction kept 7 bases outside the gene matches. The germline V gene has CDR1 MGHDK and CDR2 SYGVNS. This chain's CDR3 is CASRSTGVRETQYF. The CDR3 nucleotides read TGTGCCAGCAGGTCGACAGGGGTGAGAGAGACCCAGTACTTC.

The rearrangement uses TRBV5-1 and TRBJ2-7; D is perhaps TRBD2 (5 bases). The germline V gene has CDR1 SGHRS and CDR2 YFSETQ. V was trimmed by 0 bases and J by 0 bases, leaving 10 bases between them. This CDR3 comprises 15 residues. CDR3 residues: CASSLAPGNSYEQYF. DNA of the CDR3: TGCGCCAGCAGCTTGGCCCCGGGGAACTCCTACGAGCAGTACTTC.

The CDR3 sequence is CASSPRGSMGELFF. Here the CDR3 DNA reads TGTGCCAGCAGTCCTCGGGGTTCAATGGGGGAGCTGTTTTTT. The V and J genes are TRBV12-3 or TRBV12-4 and TRBJ2-2; a weak D match, TRBD2 (5 bases). The V end was cut by 5 bases, the J end by 8 bases, with 15 bases between. The CDR3 extends over 14 amino acids.

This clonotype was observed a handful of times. In DNA form, the CDR3 reads TGCGCCAGCAGCTTGGTGGGACAGGGAACGGAGACCCAGTACTTC. Translated, it gives CASSLVGQGTETQYF. V gene TRBV5-1 combines with J gene TRBJ2-5, with 9 nucleotides matching TRBD1. The CDR3 length is 15 residues. Trimming removed 0 bases from V and 5 bases from J; junction bases left unmatched: 5. Germline lookup yields CDR1 SGHRS and CDR2 YFSETQ. The complete variable domain, with remaining parts taken from reference TRBV5-1 and TRBJ2-5, reads KAGVTQTPRYLIKTRGQQVTLSCSPISGHRSVSWYQQTPGQGLQFLFEYFSETQRNKGNFPGRFSGRQFSNSRSEMNVSTLELGDSALYLCASSLVGQGTETQYFGPGTRLLVL.

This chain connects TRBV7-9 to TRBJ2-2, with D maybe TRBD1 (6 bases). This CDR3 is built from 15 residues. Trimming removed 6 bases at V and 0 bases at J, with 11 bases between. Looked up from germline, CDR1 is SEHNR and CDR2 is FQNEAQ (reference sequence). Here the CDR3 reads CASSLGDTNTGELFF. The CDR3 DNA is TGTGCCAGCAGTTTGGGGGACACGAACACCGGGGAGCTGTTTTTT.

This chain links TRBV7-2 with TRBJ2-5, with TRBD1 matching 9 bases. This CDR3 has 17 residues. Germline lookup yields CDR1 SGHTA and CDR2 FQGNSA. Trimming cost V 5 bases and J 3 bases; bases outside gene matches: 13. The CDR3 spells CASSTRDRDRAKETQYF. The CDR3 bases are TGTGCCAGCAGCACCCGAGACCGGGACAGGGCCAAAGAGACCCAGTACTTC.

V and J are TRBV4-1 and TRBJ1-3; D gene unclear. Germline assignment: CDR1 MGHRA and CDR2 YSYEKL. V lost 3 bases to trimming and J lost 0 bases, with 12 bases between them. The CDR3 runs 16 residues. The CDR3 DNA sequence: TGCGCCAGCAGCCAGACACCCAGCTACTCTGGAAACACCATATATTTT. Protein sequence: CASSQTPSYSGNTIYF.

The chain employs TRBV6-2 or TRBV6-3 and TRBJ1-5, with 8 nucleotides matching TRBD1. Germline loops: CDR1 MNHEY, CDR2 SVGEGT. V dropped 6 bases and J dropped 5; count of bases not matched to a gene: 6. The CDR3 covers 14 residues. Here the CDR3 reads CASRAGQGYQPQHF. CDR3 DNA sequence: TGTGCCAGCAGGGCCGGACAGGGATATCAGCCCCAGCATTTT.

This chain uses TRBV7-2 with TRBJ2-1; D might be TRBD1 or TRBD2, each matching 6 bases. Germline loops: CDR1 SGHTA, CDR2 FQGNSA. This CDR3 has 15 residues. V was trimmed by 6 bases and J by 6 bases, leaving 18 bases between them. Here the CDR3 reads CASRQGLALSNEQFF. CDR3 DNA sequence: TGTGCCAGCAGACAGGGACTGGCTTTAAGCAATGAGCAGTTCTTC.

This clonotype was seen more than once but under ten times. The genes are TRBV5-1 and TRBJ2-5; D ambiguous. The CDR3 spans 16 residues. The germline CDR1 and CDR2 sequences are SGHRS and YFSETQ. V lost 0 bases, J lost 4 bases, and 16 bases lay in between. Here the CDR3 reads CASSLVRQISRETQYF. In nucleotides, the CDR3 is TGCGCCAGCAGCTTGGTTCGTCAGATTAGTCGAGAGACCCAGTACTTC.

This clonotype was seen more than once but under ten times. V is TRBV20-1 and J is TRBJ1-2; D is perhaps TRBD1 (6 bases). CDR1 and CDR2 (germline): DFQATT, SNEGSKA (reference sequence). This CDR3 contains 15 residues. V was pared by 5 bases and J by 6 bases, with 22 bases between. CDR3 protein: CSASAVGGRADGYTF. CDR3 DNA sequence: TGCAGTGCTTCGGCGGTAGGGGGACGAGCGGATGGCTACACCTTC.

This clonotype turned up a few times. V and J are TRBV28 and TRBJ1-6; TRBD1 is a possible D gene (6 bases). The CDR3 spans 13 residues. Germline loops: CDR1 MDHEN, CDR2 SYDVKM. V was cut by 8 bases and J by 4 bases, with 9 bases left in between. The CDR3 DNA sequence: TGTGCCAGCCGAGGACAGTATAATTCACCCCTCCACTTT. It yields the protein CASRGQYNSPLHF.

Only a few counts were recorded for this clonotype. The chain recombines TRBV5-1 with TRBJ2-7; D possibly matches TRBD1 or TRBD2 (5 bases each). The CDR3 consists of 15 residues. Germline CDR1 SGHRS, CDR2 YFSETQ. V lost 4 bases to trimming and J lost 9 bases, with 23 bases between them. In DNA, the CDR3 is TGCGCCAGCAGCCCGAATTCCGGGACCGCAGTTCGGCAGTACTTC. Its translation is CASSPNSGTAVRQYF.

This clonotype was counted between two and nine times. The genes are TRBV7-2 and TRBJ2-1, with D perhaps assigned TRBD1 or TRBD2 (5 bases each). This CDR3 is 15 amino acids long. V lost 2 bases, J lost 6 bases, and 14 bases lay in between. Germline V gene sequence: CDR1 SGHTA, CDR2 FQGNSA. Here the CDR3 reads CASSLLGESGNEQFF. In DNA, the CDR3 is TGTGCCAGCAGCTTATTGGGGGAGAGCGGCAATGAGCAGTTCTTC.

The CDR3 DNA reads TGCGCCAGCAGCACTGGGGATCTTCACCTCGAGCAGTACTTC. Translating it yields CASSTGDLHLEQYF. The chain recombines TRBV5-1 with TRBJ2-7; no clear D gene. Germline V lookup: CDR1 SGHRS, CDR2 YFSETQ. The CDR3 length is 14 residues. Trimming took off 4 bases at V and 6 bases at J, with 17 bases between the two ends. The variable domain in full, completed from reference TRBV5-1 and TRBJ2-7, reads KAGVTQTPRYLIKTRGQQVTLSCSPISGHRSVSWYQQTPGQGLQFLFEYFSETQRNKGNFPGRFSGRQFSNSRSEMNVSTLELGDSALYLCASSTGDLHLEQYFGPGTRLTVT.

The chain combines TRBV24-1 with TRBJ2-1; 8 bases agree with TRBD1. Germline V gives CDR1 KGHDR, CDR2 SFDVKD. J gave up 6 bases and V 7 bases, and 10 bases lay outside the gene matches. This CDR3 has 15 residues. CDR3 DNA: TGTGCCACCAGCGTACCCGGGACAGGCCGCAATGAGCAGTTCTTC. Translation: CATSVPGTGRNEQFF.

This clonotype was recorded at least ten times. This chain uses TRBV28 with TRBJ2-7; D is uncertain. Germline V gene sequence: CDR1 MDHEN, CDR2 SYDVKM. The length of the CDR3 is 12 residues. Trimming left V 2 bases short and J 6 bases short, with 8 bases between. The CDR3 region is CASSLGVVEQYF. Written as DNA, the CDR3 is TGTGCCAGCAGTTTAGGAGTGGTCGAGCAGTACTTC.

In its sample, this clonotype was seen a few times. This CDR3 is CASSLALDSSYEQYF. The CDR3 bases are TGTGCCAGCAGCTTAGCTTTAGACAGCTCCTACGAGCAGTACTTC. The V call is TRBV11-2, the J call TRBJ2-7; D possibly corresponds to TRBD1 (5 bases). Germline CDR1 is SGHAT and CDR2 is FQNNGV. The CDR3 is 15 amino acids. V shed 1 base and J shed 0 bases, with 10 bases lying between them.

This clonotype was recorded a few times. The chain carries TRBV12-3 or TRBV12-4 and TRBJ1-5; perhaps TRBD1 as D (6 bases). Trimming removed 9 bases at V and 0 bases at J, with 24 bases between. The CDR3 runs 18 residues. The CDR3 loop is CARWGALRREYSNQPQHF. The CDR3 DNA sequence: TGTGCCAGGTGGGGGGCCCTCCGGCGGGAATATAGCAATCAGCCCCAGCATTTT.

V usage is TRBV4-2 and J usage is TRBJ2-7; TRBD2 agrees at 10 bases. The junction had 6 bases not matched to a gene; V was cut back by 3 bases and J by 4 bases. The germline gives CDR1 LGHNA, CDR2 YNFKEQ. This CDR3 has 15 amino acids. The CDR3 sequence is CASSQSGRASYEQYF. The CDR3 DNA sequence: TGTGCCAGCAGCCAGAGCGGGAGGGCCTCTTACGAGCAGTACTTC.